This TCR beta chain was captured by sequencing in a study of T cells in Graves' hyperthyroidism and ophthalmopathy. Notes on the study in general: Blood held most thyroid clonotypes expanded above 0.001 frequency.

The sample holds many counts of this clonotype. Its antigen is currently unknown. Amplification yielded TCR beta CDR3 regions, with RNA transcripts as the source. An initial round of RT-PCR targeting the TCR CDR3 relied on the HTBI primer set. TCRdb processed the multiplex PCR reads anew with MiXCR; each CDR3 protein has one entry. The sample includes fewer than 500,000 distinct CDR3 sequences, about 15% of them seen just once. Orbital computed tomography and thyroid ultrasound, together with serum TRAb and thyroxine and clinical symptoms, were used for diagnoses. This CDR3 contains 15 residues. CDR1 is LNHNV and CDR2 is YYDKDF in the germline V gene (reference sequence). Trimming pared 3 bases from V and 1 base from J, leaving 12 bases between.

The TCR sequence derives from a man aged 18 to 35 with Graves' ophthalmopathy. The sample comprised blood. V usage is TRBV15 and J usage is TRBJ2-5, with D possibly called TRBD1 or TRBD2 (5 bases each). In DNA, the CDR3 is TGTGCCACCAGCAGTCGAGGGGTGTTCCAAGAGACCCAGTACTTC. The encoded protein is CATSSRGVFQETQYF.